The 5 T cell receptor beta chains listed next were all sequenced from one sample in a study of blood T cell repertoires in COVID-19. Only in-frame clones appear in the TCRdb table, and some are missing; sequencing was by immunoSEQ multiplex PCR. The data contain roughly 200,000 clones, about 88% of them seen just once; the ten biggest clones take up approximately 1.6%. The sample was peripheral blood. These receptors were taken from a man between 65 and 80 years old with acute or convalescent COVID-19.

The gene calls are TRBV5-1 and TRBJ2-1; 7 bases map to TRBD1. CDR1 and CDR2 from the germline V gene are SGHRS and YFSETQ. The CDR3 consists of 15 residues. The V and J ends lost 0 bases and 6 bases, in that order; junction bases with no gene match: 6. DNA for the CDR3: TGCGCCAGCAGCTTGGGACAGGGAATGATCAATGAGCAGTTCTTC. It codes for CASSLGQGMINEQFF.

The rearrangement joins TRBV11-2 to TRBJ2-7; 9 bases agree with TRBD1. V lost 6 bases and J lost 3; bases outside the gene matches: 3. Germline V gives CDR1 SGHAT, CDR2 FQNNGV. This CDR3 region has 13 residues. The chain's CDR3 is CASRGTGRYEQYF. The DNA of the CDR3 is TGTGCCAGCAGAGGGACAGGGCGCTACGAGCAGTACTTC.

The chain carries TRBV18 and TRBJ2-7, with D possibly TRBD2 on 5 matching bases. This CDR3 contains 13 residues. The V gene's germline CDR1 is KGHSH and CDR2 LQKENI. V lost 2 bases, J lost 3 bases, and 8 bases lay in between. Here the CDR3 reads CASSPSDYYEQYF. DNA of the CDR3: TGTGCCAGCTCACCATCAGACTACTACGAGCAGTACTTC. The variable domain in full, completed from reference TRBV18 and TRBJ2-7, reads NAGVMQNPRHLVRRRGQEARLRCSPMKGHSHVYWYRQLPEEGLKFMVYLQKENIIDESGMPKERFSAEFPKEGPSILRIQQVVRGDSAAYFCASSPSDYYEQYFGPGTRLTVT.

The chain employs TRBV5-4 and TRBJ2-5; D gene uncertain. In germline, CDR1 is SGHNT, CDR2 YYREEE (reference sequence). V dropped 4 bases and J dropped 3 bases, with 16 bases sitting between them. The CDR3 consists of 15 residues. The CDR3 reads CASSPGGFGKETQYF. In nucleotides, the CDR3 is TGTGCCAGCAGCCCCGGCGGCTTCGGCAAAGAGACCCAGTACTTC.

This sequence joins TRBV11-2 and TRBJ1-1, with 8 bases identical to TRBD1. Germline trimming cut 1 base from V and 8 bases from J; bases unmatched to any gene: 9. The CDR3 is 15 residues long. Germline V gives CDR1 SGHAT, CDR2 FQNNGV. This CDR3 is CASSLGVQGVGEAFF. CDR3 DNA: TGTGCCAGCAGCTTAGGTGTACAGGGGGTCGGGGAAGCTTTCTTT.